This is a list of T cell receptor beta chains from one sample in a study of blood T cell repertoires in COVID-19. Some clones are missing from TCRdb's copy, which holds only in-frame ones; the method was immunoSEQ multiplex PCR. The repertoire includes around 100,000 clones, just over 85% of them detected once, and approximately 2.6% sits in the top ten. Sequenced material: PBMCs or T cells enriched from blood (not recorded which). All receptors derive from a woman in her fifties or sixties who had recovered from COVID-19. The CDR3 runs from the conserved cysteine through the conserved F or W. The D gene is left open where the match is weak. Clone size is stated in some rows and not others, as once, few, many or a class when expanded.

j_gene | d_gene | v_gene | abundance | CDR3nt | CDR3aa
TRBJ2-3 | . | TRBV5-1 | . | TGCGCCAGCTCTGAGGCCCGCGGGGATACGCAGTATTTT | CASSEARGDTQYF
TRBJ1-3 | . | TRBV30 | . | TGTGCCTGGAGTGGACCGGGCTCTGGAAACACCATATATTTT | CAWSGPGSGNTIYF
TRBJ2-4 | TRBD1 | TRBV2 | . | TGTGCCAGCAGCGAATTTGGGACAGGGGATTTTCTGGCCAAAAACATTCAGTACTTC | CASSEFGTGDFLAKNIQYF
TRBJ1-1 | TRBD1 | TRBV27 | . | TGTGCCAGTCCCTCCGTCGGGACAGCGGCTTCGGAAGCTTTCTTT | CASPSVGTAASEAFF
TRBJ2-7 | TRBD2 | TRBV5-1 | . | TGCGCCAGCAGCTTGGTAGAGCGGGGGACCTACGAGCAGTACTTC | CASSLVERGTYEQYF
TRBJ1-4 | . | TRBV19 | . | TGTGCCAGCACCGACCCCCCGGGACTTTGGTTTTTT | CASTDPPGLWFF
TRBJ1-1 | . | TRBV28 | . | TGTGCCAGCAGGCCCGACAGGTCCGGGAAACTTGAAGCTTTCTTT | CASRPDRSGKLEAFF
TRBJ1-2 | TRBD1 | TRBV5-4 | . | TGTGCCAGCAGCCAAGGACAGGGGTATGGCTACACCTTC | CASSQGQGYGYTF
TRBJ2-1 | . | TRBV19 | . | TGTGCCAGTAGTTCCGCTTTACGGGAGCAGTTCTTC | CASSSALREQFF
TRBJ1-1 | . | TRBV10-3 | . | TGTGCCACCGGGTCCACGAACACTGAAGCTTTCTTT | CATGSTNTEAFF
TRBJ2-3 | TRBD2 | TRBV6-5 | . | TGTGCCAGCAGTTATCGGGAGGGCACAGATACGCAGTATTTT | CASSYREGTDTQYF
TRBJ1-5 | . | TRBV2 | few | TGTGCCAGCAGTGTCAGGAGCAATCAGCCCCAGCATTTT | CASSVRSNQPQHF
TRBJ1-3 | . | TRBV6-5 | . | TGTGCCAGCCAGGGCTCTGGAAACACCATATATTTT | CASQGSGNTIYF
TRBJ1-5 | TRBD1 | TRBV6-5 | . | TGTGCCAGCAGTCGCCAGGGGGATAGCAATCAGCCCCAGCATTTT | CASSRQGDSNQPQHF
TRBJ1-2 | . | TRBV5-1 | few | TGCGCCAGCAGCCAGGGGCCAGGGGTAGACTATGGCTACACCTTC | CASSQGPGVDYGYTF
TRBJ2-7 | . | TRBV29-1 | . | TGCAGCGTTGCCCAGTCCGGGAACGAGCAGTACTTC | CSVAQSGNEQYF
TRBJ1-5 | . | TRBV9 | many | TGTGCCAGCAGCGTAGGGGAGGGGCTGGAGCCCCAGCATTTT | CASSVGEGLEPQHF
TRBJ2-3 | TRBD2 | TRBV5-1 | . | TGCGCCAGCAGCAGGACTAGCGGGGGGACCTACACAGATACGCAGTATTTT | CASSRTSGGTYTDTQYF
TRBJ2-3 | . | TRBV2 | . | TGTGCCAGCAGTCGACAACAGGGCGGCACAGATACGCAGTATTTT | CASSRQQGGTDTQYF
TRBJ2-2 | TRBD2 | TRBV2 | . | TGTGCCAGCGGATTACGGACTAGCGGGAGAGGGACCGGGGAGCTGTTTTTT | CASGLRTSGRGTGELFF
TRBJ1-6 | TRBD1 | TRBV6-2/TRBV6-3 | . | TGTGCCAGCAGTTACTCTTTCGGACAGGACATCCTCCACTTT | CASSYSFGQDILHF
TRBJ2-2 | TRBD2 | TRBV18 | . | TGTGCCAGCTCAACCGGACTAGCGGGAGCTTACACCGGGGAGCTGTTTTTT | CASSTGLAGAYTGELFF
TRBJ1-2 | TRBD1 | TRBV2 | . | TGTGCCAGCAGGGGGACAGGGCCTAACTATGGCTACACCTTC | CASRGTGPNYGYTF
TRBJ2-7 | TRBD1 | TRBV6-5 | . | TGTGCCAGCAGCCAACAGGGGACCACCTACGAGCAGTACTTC | CASSQQGTTYEQYF
TRBJ2-7 | . | TRBV6-1 | . | TGTGCCAGCAGTGGGGGGCCCAGGGTGAGCTCCTACGAGCAGTACTTC | CASSGGPRVSSYEQYF
TRBJ2-7 | TRBD2 | TRBV29-1 | . | TGCAGCGTTTTAACGCGGGAGTCGTCCTACGAGCAGTACTTC | CSVLTRESSYEQYF
TRBJ1-2 | . | TRBV10-3 | . | TGTGCCATCAGTGGGACAGCGCCTGAAAACTATGGCTACACCTTC | CAISGTAPENYGYTF
TRBJ2-7 | TRBD2 | TRBV5-1 | . | TGCGCCAGCAAAGGGACTAGCGGGAACCACGAGCAGTACTTC | CASKGTSGNHEQYF
TRBJ1-1 | . | TRBV5-1 | . | TGCGCCAGCACTCTGAACACTGAAGCTTTCTTT | CASTLNTEAFF
TRBJ1-1 | . | TRBV5-6 | once | TGTGCCAGCAGCTTGAGGGGCGCGGGGAGCACTGAAGCTTTCTTT | CASSLRGAGSTEAFF
TRBJ2-5 | TRBD1 | TRBV5-1 | few | TGCGCCAGCAGCGCGGGACAGGGGGCAGGAGAGACCCAGTACTTC | CASSAGQGAGETQYF
TRBJ2-4 | . | TRBV4-1 | . | TGCGCCAGCAGCCAAGATCGCGCCCAGGGGAACATTCAGTACTTC | CASSQDRAQGNIQYF
TRBJ1-1 | . | TRBV6-1 | few | TGTGCCAGCAGTGATTTCTTTGGGGGGAGAGCTTTCTTT | CASSDFFGGRAFF
TRBJ2-2 | . | TRBV28 | once | TGTGCCAGCAGTTCCGGACAGTACACCGGGGAGCTGTTTTTT | CASSSGQYTGELFF
TRBJ2-2 | . | TRBV5-6 | . | TGTGCCAGCAGCTTGGTAGGGGTATTTCATAACACCGGGGAGCTGTTTTTT | CASSLVGVFHNTGELFF
TRBJ2-1 | TRBD2 | TRBV3-1/TRBV3-2 | . | TGTGCCAGCAGCCAAGAGAGTCGAGCGGGAGTAGTCTTC | CASSQESRAGVVF
TRBJ1-2 | . | TRBV5-1 | once | TGCGCCAGCAGCCCCTGGGGAGGTACTCTGAGTGGCTACACCTTC | CASSPWGGTLSGYTF
TRBJ1-4 | . | TRBV7-9 | . | TGTGCCAGCAGCTTTGCAACAGGAGTTGCAACTAATGAAAAACTGTTTTTT | CASSFATGVATNEKLFF
TRBJ2-7 | TRBD2 | TRBV11-2 | once | TGTGCCAGCAGCTTAGATTGGAGACTAGCTTCCCACGAGCAGTACTTC | CASSLDWRLASHEQYF
TRBJ1-2 | . | TRBV2 | . | TGTGCCAGCAGTGCAGGGGCCGGCCCCTATGGCTACACCTTC | CASSAGAGPYGYTF